The T cell receptor beta chain described here comes from a study of blood T cell repertoires in COVID-19. Study-wide context: COVID-19 samples from acute and convalescent phases originated in the United States, Italy and Spain. The cDNA or gDNA used as material had been derived from T cells, B-cell-depleted T cells, or PBMCs.

Germline loops: CDR1 KGHSH, CDR2 LQKENI. V was clipped by 1 base and J by 10 bases; unmatched bases: 5. This CDR3 has 14 amino acids. In the original workflow: Scientists estimated how many nucleated cells there were by amplifying reference gene primers. The assay was immunoSEQ multiplex PCR, and TCRdb's table has in-frame clones only and misses some. V, J and clone size are taken as reported in that table, and D and trimming were inferred from the DNA itself. This sample yields 270,000 or so clones, of which roughly nine tenths are seen a single time; around 9% belongs to the top ten. Sequencing used peripheral blood. The J gene is TRBJ2-1, the V gene TRBV18; 9 bases match TRBD2. This TCR was sampled from a man aged 35 to 55 with active or convalescent COVID-19. CDR3 sequence (DNA): TGTGCCAGCTCACCACAAAAAGCGGGAGGCGAGCAGTTCTTC. Translated: CASSPQKAGGEQFF.